A single sample is the source of the 18 T cell receptor beta chains below, sequenced in a study of molecular identifiers for immune sequencing clone quantification. Each CDR3 protein gets one entry after TCRdb re-called the PCR reads with MiXCR. The data show 460,000 or so distinct CDR3 sequences, with about a fifth seen just once and roughly 0.81% held by the top ten. Sequencing was carried out using naive CD8+ T cells from blood, with Jurkat cell RNA spiked in. Subset of the sample: FACS-sorted CD8+CD4-CCR7+CD45RA+ naive T cells. The receptors were sampled from a human donor in good health. Some libraries in this study had Jurkat cell RNA spiked in.

This clonotype was seen repeatedly, ten times or more. The J gene is TRBJ1-5, the V gene TRBV20-1, with TRBD1 as a possible D gene (6 bases). The CDR3 has 15 residues. CDR1 and CDR2 (germline): DFQATT, SNEGSKA (reference sequence). V lost 1 base, J lost 1 base, and 11 bases lay in between. The CDR3 sequence is CSARVGAVSNQPQHF. The CDR3 DNA is TGCAGTGCTAGAGTGGGGGCGGTGAGCAATCAGCCCCAGCATTTT.

This clonotype was counted at least ten times. V is TRBV11-2 and J is TRBJ2-5, with D hard to call. Germline values: CDR1 SGHAT, CDR2 FQNNGV. Trimming removed 1 base from V and 1 base from J, with 10 bases in between. The CDR3 runs to 15 residues. DNA of the CDR3: TGTGCCAGCAGCTTAGTCGAGGCAACCCAAGAGACCCAGTACTTC. Translated, it gives CASSLVEATQETQYF.

At least ten counts were recorded for this clonotype. The chain carries TRBV5-6 and TRBJ2-1; D might be TRBD2 (6 bases). The CDR3 is made up of 17 amino acids. Germline CDR1 reads SGHDT; CDR2 reads YYEEEE. Trimming left V 1 base short and J 1 base short, with 15 bases between. In DNA, the CDR3 is TGTGCCAGCAGCTTGCCCCAGCGGGTCGGTTCCTACAATGAGCAGTTCTTC. Residues: CASSLPQRVGSYNEQFF.

About this clonotype itself: This may arise from a read error, as a much more abundant clone is one base away. The chain is built from TRBV7-9 and TRBJ2-3, with D possibly being TRBD2 (5 bases). Germline lookup yields CDR1 SEHNR and CDR2 FQNEAQ (reference sequence). This CDR3 region has 14 residues. V lost 8 bases to trimming and J lost 4 bases, with 16 bases between them. CDR3 sequence: CASGLEDLPDTQYF. In DNA form, the CDR3 reads TGTGCCAGCGGCCTGGAGGACCTCCCAGATACGCAGTATTTT.

This clonotype was picked up many times. The chain couples TRBV20-1 to TRBJ2-2; D ambiguous. The CDR3 is 16 amino acids. The ends were cut back, 0 bases at V and 0 bases at J, with 11 bases in the middle. Germline V gene lookup returns CDR1 DFQATT and CDR2 SNEGSKA (reference sequence). The CDR3 nucleotides read TGCAGTGCTAGAGATTCTGCCGTCTCGAACACCGGGGAGCTGTTTTTT. Encoded protein: CSARDSAVSNTGELFF.

This rearrangement joins TRBV4-1 to TRBJ1-2; D is unclear. The CDR3 has 13 residues. Germline loops: CDR1 MGHRA, CDR2 YSYEKL. V lost 0 bases to trimming and J lost 8 bases, with 10 bases between them. Here the CDR3 reads CASSQEEGGGYTF. CDR3 in DNA: TGCGCCAGCAGCCAAGAAGAAGGAGGCGGCTACACCTTC.

This clonotype was counted between two and nine times. The chain employs TRBV6-1 and TRBJ2-7; D is uncertain. Germline-derived CDR1 and CDR2 are MNHNS and SASEGT. V was shortened by 1 base and J by 1 base, with 8 bases between the two germline ends. This CDR3 region has 14 residues. The CDR3 loop is CASSEGSQSYEQYF. For the CDR3, the DNA is TGTGCCAGCAGTGAAGGCAGCCAGTCCTACGAGCAGTACTTC.

A word on this clonotype: A much larger clone differs by one base, so this may be a read error. The chain is built from TRBV10-3 and TRBJ2-7; D not resolved. This CDR3 is built from 11 residues. Trimming cost V 4 bases and J 7 bases, with 8 bases left between them. In germline, CDR1 is ENHRY, CDR2 SYGVKD. DNA for the CDR3: TGTGCCATCAGTGGCTCGGAGGAGCAGTACTTC. Its translation is CAISGSEEQYF.

The chain links TRBV27 to TRBJ1-1; D is possibly TRBD1 (6 bases). Germline V gene lookup returns CDR1 MNHEY and CDR2 SMNVEV (reference sequence). The germline V and J ends were trimmed by 3 bases and 3 bases, with 11 bases remaining between them. This CDR3 contains 14 residues. The CDR3 DNA sequence: TGTGCCAGCAGTTTGGGCGGGACATACACTGAAGCTTTCTTT. Translating it yields CASSLGGTYTEAFF.

In its sample, this clonotype was seen a few times. J is TRBJ2-1 and V is TRBV6-2 or TRBV6-3, with D maybe TRBD1 (6 bases). Looked up from germline, CDR1 is MNHEY and CDR2 is SVGEGT. The CDR3 spans 12 residues. V lost 4 bases and J lost 8, with 9 bases in between. CDR3 DNA: TGTGCCAGCAGTTCAGGGGTGCATGAGCAGTTCTTC. It encodes CASSSGVHEQFF.

In regard to this clonotype: This is likely a read error, given that the CDR3 carries no conserved phenylalanine or tryptophan at its end. V and J are TRBV4-1 and TRBJ2-7; D perhaps matches TRBD2 (6 bases). The germline V gene has CDR1 MGHRA and CDR2 YSYEKL. The CDR3 totals 17 residues. The CDR3 is CASSQLWSGSPTYEQYS. In DNA, the CDR3 is TGCGCCAGCAGCCAACTTTGGTCCGGGAGCCCTACTTACGAACAGTACTCC.

In its sample, this clonotype was seen a few times. This sequence joins TRBV19 and TRBJ2-7; possibly TRBD2 for D (5 bases). The germline V gene encodes CDR1 LNHDA and CDR2 SQIVND (reference sequence). The CDR3 is 13 residues long. Trimming took off 5 bases at V and 5 bases at J, with 13 bases between the two ends. CDR3 in DNA: TGTGCCAGTAGTGGCCTTGCGAGGGACGAGCAGTACTTC. Protein product: CASSGLARDEQYF.

This clonotype appeared many times. The chain couples TRBV5-6 to TRBJ2-1; possibly TRBD2 for D (6 bases). Germline values: CDR1 SGHDT, CDR2 YYEEEE. V lost 0 bases, J lost 3 bases, and 25 bases lay in between. This CDR3 contains 20 residues. The CDR3 bases are TGTGCCAGCAGCTTGGAACGTGCTCGACGGGAGAGTGCCAACTACAATGAGCAGTTCTTC. It yields the protein CASSLERARRESANYNEQFF.

Of note for this clonotype: This sequence may be a read error, since a much larger clone differs from it by one base. This chain uses TRBV6-2 or TRBV6-3 with TRBJ1-5, with D maybe TRBD1 (6 bases). Germline V lookup: CDR1 MNHEY, CDR2 SVGEGT. The CDR3 covers 16 residues. The CDR3 nucleotides read TGTGCCAGCAGTCGATCGGACAGCTATAGCGATCAGCCCCAGCATTTT. It translates to CASSRSDSYSDQPQHF.

This clonotype was seen repeatedly, ten times or more. The chain recombines TRBV7-9 with TRBJ2-7; D perhaps matches TRBD2 (7 bases). The germline gives CDR1 SEHNR, CDR2 FQNEAQ (reference sequence). CDR3 length: 16 residues. Trimming took 5 bases from V and 2 from J, leaving 19 bases between them. In nucleotides, the CDR3 is TGTGCCAGCAGCCCCAAAGGGGGGGAGTTGGCCTACGAGCAGTACTTC. Protein: CASSPKGGELAYEQYF.

J is TRBJ2-7 and V is TRBV5-1, with 8 bases aligning to TRBD2. Per germline, CDR1 SGHRS and CDR2 YFSETQ. This CDR3 has 14 amino acids. V was clipped by 2 bases and J by 4 bases; unmatched bases: 5. The CDR3 protein is CASSLSGGRYEQYF. CDR3 bases: TGCGCCAGCAGCTTAAGCGGGGGTAGGTACGAGCAGTACTTC.

A word on this clonotype: Possible read error: a much larger clone is one base away. V and J are TRBV9 and TRBJ2-5, with a tentative D call TRBD2 (6 bases). Germline assignment: CDR1 SGDLS and CDR2 YYNGEE. The CDR3 totals 16 residues. DNA for the CDR3: TGTGCCGGCAGCCCCGGAGGGTCAGGACCGGCTGAGACCCAGTACTTC. Its translation is CAGSPGGSGPAETQYF.

Remarks on this clonotype: A junction boundary mismatches the germline segment, possibly from a read error. The chain couples TRBV5-1 to TRBJ2-2; tentative D call: TRBD1 (6 bases). The CDR3 covers 14 residues. Germline V lookup: CDR1 SGHRS, CDR2 YFSETQ. In DNA form, the CDR3 reads TGCGCCAGCAGCCCGCAGGGGAGCACCGGGGAGCCGTTTTTT. It is translated as CASSPQGSTGEPFF.